The 25 T cell receptor beta chains below come from one sample, sequenced in a study of blood T cell repertoires in COVID-19. TCRdb keeps only in-frame clones here, not all; method: immunoSEQ multiplex PCR. The table shows about 410,000 clones, with about 89% occurring only once. The source material was peripheral blood. The source is a woman aged 40 to 50 with COVID-19, enrolled during active disease.

The chain combines TRBV18 with TRBJ1-1; TRBD1 agrees at 7 bases. CDR3 size: 15 residues. Unmatched junction bases numbered 6, after V lost 3 bases and J lost 2 bases. Germline CDR1 and CDR2: KGHSH and LQKENI. The CDR3 region is CASSPRTGSNTEAFF. CDR3 nucleotide sequence: TGTGCCAGCTCACCTCGGACAGGTTCCAACACTGAAGCTTTCTTT.

The genes are TRBV7-8 and TRBJ1-6, with TRBD1 identical over 7 bases. J gave up 6 bases and V 5 bases, and 4 bases lay outside the gene matches. From germline, CDR1 is SGHVS and CDR2 FQNEAQ. The CDR3 totals 14 residues. The CDR3 spells CASSVRDSNSPLHF. CDR3 sequence (DNA): TGTGCCAGCAGCGTCCGGGACAGTAATTCACCCCTCCACTTT.

J is TRBJ2-5 and V is TRBV7-3; D is perhaps TRBD1 (6 bases). Germline lookup yields CDR1 SGHTA and CDR2 FQGTGA. This CDR3 contains 13 residues. V lost 8 bases and J lost 1, with 11 bases in between. CDR3 in amino acids: CASGMGAQETQYF. The CDR3 coding sequence is TGTGCCAGCGGTATGGGGGCCCAAGAGACCCAGTACTTC.

The chain links TRBV14 to TRBJ2-1; 9 nucleotides align to TRBD2. Per germline, CDR1 SGHDN and CDR2 FVKESK. The CDR3 contains 15 residues. V shed 2 bases, J shed 6 bases, and the junction held 5 bases outside the gene matches. CDR3 in amino acids: CASSQIAGVGNEQFF. CDR3 sequence (DNA): TGTGCCAGCAGCCAAATAGCGGGAGTGGGCAATGAGCAGTTCTTC. The full variable domain, with the rest looked up from reference TRBV14 and TRBJ2-1, is EAGVTQFPSHSVIEKGQTVTLRCDPISGHDNLYWYRRVMGKEIKFLLHFVKESKQDESGMPNNRFLAERTGGTYSTLKVQPAELEDSGVYFCASSQIAGVGNEQFFGPGTRLTVL.

The rearrangement uses TRBV3-1 (or the pseudogene TRBV3-2) and TRBJ1-6; unclear D gene. Deletions cut 1 base from V and 4 bases from J, with 23 bases between. This CDR3 region has 20 residues. CDR1 and CDR2 from the germline V gene are LGHDT and YNNKEL (reference sequence). Here the CDR3 DNA reads TGTGCCAGCAGCCAAGTCTCGGGGTCCGCTACCCGGAATTATAATTCACCCCTCCACTTT. Translated: CASSQVSGSATRNYNSPLHF.

This clone has just a few counts. J is TRBJ1-4 and V is TRBV15; TRBD1 agrees at 7 bases. Germline lookup yields CDR1 LNHNV and CDR2 YYDKDF (reference sequence). The CDR3 has 13 amino acids. V dropped 5 bases and J dropped 8; count of bases not matched to a gene: 5. The DNA for the CDR3 is TGTGCCACCAGCCGCCGGGACAGCGAAAAACTGTTTTTT. Protein: CATSRRDSEKLFF.

For the CDR3, the DNA is TGCGCCAGCAGCCAGGGGAGTGTGGTAGGCACTGAAGCTTTCTTT. Its protein is CASSQGSVVGTEAFF. The rearrangement joins TRBV5-1 to TRBJ1-1; D might be TRBD1 (6 bases). The CDR3 is 15 residues long. V gave up 4 bases and J gave up 4 bases, with 17 bases separating them. CDR1 and CDR2 from the germline V gene are SGHRS and YFSETQ.

This clone was observed a few times. The chain joins TRBV7-9 to TRBJ1-1, with D perhaps matching TRBD1 (5 bases). The V gene lost 7 bases and the J gene lost 0 bases, with 12 bases spanning the gap. CDR3 size: 14 residues. Germline lookup yields CDR1 SEHNR and CDR2 FQNEAQ (reference sequence). The CDR3 sequence: CASTREVMNTEAFF. Written as DNA, the CDR3 is TGTGCCAGCACCAGGGAGGTGATGAACACTGAAGCTTTCTTT.

This chain links TRBV7-9 with TRBJ1-2, with a possible D match to TRBD1 (6 bases). Germline-derived CDR1 and CDR2 are SEHNR and FQNEAQ (reference sequence). Trimming took off 1 base at V and 2 bases at J, with 17 bases between the two ends. CDR3 size: 17 residues. CDR3 residues: CASSLERADRTNYGYTF. CDR3 bases: TGTGCCAGCAGCTTAGAAAGGGCCGACAGGACCAACTATGGCTACACCTTC. The full variable domain, with the rest looked up from reference TRBV7-9 and TRBJ1-2, is DTGVSQNPRHKITKRGQNVTFRCDPISEHNRLYWYRQTLGQGPEFLTYFQNEAQLEKSRLLSDRFSAERPKGSFSTLEIQRTEQGDSAMYLCASSLERADRTNYGYTFGSGTRLTVV.

This chain joins TRBV6-5 and TRBJ1-6; D may be TRBD1 (5 bases). The CDR3 has 13 amino acids. V was pared by 4 bases and J by 8 bases, with 9 bases between. The germline V gene encodes CDR1 MNHEY and CDR2 SVGAGI. Here the CDR3 reads CASSSIGDSPLHF. The CDR3 DNA is TGTGCCAGCAGTTCGATAGGGGATTCACCCCTCCACTTT.

This chain joins TRBV7-2 and TRBJ2-4; possibly TRBD2 for D (5 bases). Germline CDR1 SGHTA, CDR2 FQGNSA. V lost 3 bases, J lost 0 bases, and 6 bases lay in between. The CDR3 covers 14 residues. CDR3 DNA sequence: TGTGCCAGCAGCTTGGGAGTAGCCAAAAACATTCAGTACTTC. Translation: CASSLGVAKNIQYF.

The chain links TRBV2 to TRBJ1-2; the match to TRBD1 covers 7 bases. The germline CDR1 and CDR2 sequences are SNHLY and FYNNEI. The CDR3 length is 17 residues. Trimming cost V 2 bases and J 4 bases; bases outside gene matches: 13. CDR3 region: CASSERTGTDLGYGYTF. CDR3 nucleotides: TGTGCCAGCAGTGAAAGGACAGGTACCGATTTGGGCTATGGCTACACCTTC.

The rearrangement links TRBV6-4 to TRBJ2-2; TRBD1 matches at 7 bases. V lost 0 bases to trimming and J lost 6 bases; unmatched junction nucleotides: 10. In germline, CDR1 is MRHNA, CDR2 SNTAGT. The CDR3 spans 17 residues. DNA for the CDR3: TGTGCCAGCAGTGACTCGAAGGTAGGGGGCAGGGCCGGGGAGCTGTTTTTT. As protein: CASSDSKVGGRAGELFF.

The chain employs TRBV5-1 and TRBJ1-4, with a tentative D call TRBD1 (5 bases). Germline CDR1 is SGHRS and CDR2 is YFSETQ. This CDR3 spans 17 amino acids. The V end was cut by 4 bases, the J end by 0 bases, with 16 bases between. The CDR3 region is CASSKGHPPATNEKLFF. The CDR3 DNA sequence: TGCGCCAGCAGCAAAGGACACCCCCCAGCAACTAATGAAAAACTGTTTTTT.

The V gene is TRBV27, the J gene TRBJ1-2, with 8 bases identical to TRBD1. This CDR3 region has 15 residues. V was pared by 4 bases and J by 2 bases, with 6 bases of the junction left unmatched. Germline CDR1 MNHEY, CDR2 SMNVEV (reference sequence). CDR3 nucleotide sequence: TGTGCCAGCAGTTCTCCGAGACAGGGGAACTATGGCTACACCTTC. Its translation is CASSSPRQGNYGYTF.

The gene calls are TRBV6-2 or TRBV6-3 and TRBJ1-3; D unclear. The CDR3 is made up of 15 amino acids. CDR1 is MNHEY and CDR2 is SVGEGT in the germline V gene. With 5 bases removed from V and 0 bases from J, the gap between germline ends came to 11 bases. The CDR3, as DNA: TGTGCCAGCAGTCCCCTATCCGGCTCTGGAAACACCATATATTTT. It translates to CASSPLSGSGNTIYF.

The CDR3 DNA reads as TGCGCCAGCAGCTTCTCCCCCTCAGCAGATACGCAGTATTTT. Its protein is CASSFSPSADTQYF. The rearrangement joins TRBV5-1 to TRBJ2-3; no firm D call. Deletions cut 2 bases from V and 4 bases from J, with 11 bases between. CDR1 SGHRS and CDR2 YFSETQ come from the germline V gene. The CDR3 contains 14 residues.

This rearrangement joins TRBV7-3 to TRBJ2-2; 12 bases agree with TRBD2. The CDR3 is made up of 16 amino acids. Unmatched junction bases numbered 6, after V lost 5 bases and J lost 5 bases. CDR1 SGHTA and CDR2 FQGTGA come from the germline V gene. This chain's CDR3 is CASSRRLAGATGELFF. The CDR3 nucleotides are TGTGCCAGCAGCAGGAGACTAGCGGGAGCAACCGGGGAGCTGTTTTTT.

J is TRBJ1-2 and V is TRBV6-2 or TRBV6-3; D possibly corresponds to TRBD1 (5 bases). The length of the CDR3 is 14 residues. Trimming pared 2 bases from V and 4 bases from J, leaving 11 bases between. Germline V CDR1 and CDR2: MNHEY, SVGEGT. CDR3 amino acids: CASSYAGLLYGYTF. CDR3 nucleotide sequence: TGTGCCAGCAGTTACGCAGGGTTACTCTATGGCTACACCTTC.

This chain links TRBV6-1 with TRBJ2-1; 9 nucleotides match TRBD1. The V gene's germline CDR1 is MNHNS and CDR2 SASEGT. V trimming: 3 bases; J trimming: 8 bases; junction bases outside the gene matches: 11. This CDR3 is built from 16 residues. The CDR3 loop is CASSDPTGTGNYEQFF. The CDR3 bases are TGTGCCAGCAGTGACCCTACCGGGACAGGGAACTATGAGCAGTTCTTC.

This chain connects TRBV7-9 to TRBJ1-1; D is undetermined. The CDR3 is 12 residues long. The V gene's germline CDR1 is SEHNR and CDR2 FQNEAQ (reference sequence). V lost 6 bases and J 6 bases, leaving 11 bases between the germline ends. The chain's CDR3 is CASSQRSAEAFF. The CDR3 nucleotides are TGTGCCAGCAGTCAAAGAAGCGCTGAAGCTTTCTTT.

In the case of this clone: This may come from a read error, since a much larger clone is one base off. The V gene is TRBV28, the J gene TRBJ1-1; TRBD1 matches at 9 bases. Germline V gene sequence: CDR1 MDHEN, CDR2 SYDVKM. V shed 4 bases and J 1 base; nucleotides not matched to a gene: 1. The CDR3 spans 14 residues. The CDR3 here is CASSSQGANTEAFF. In DNA, the CDR3 is TGTGCCAGCAGTTCACAGGGGGCGAACACTGAAGCTTTCTTT. The full variable domain, with the rest looked up from reference TRBV28 and TRBJ1-1, is DVKVTQSSRYLVKRTGEKVFLECVQDMDHENMFWYRQDPGLGLRLIYFSYDVKMKEKGDIPEGYSVSREKKERFSLILESASTNQTSMYLCASSSQGANTEAFFGQGTRLTVV.

This clone showed up just once. The chain is built from TRBV28 and TRBJ2-1; possibly TRBD2 for D (6 bases). V dropped 7 bases and J dropped 6 bases, with 13 bases sitting between them. The CDR3 is made up of 13 amino acids. From germline, CDR1 is MDHEN and CDR2 SYDVKM. For the CDR3, the DNA is TGTGCCAGCATTGAGGCGGGGCTCAATGAGCAGTTCTTC. Protein product: CASIEAGLNEQFF.

The chain links TRBV19 to TRBJ2-7, with a tentative D call TRBD1 (6 bases). Germline CDR1 is LNHDA and CDR2 is SQIVND (reference sequence). V lost 3 bases, J lost 0 bases, and 12 bases lay in between. The CDR3 extends over 15 amino acids. CDR3 coding DNA: TGTGCCAGTAGTATTAAAGGGGGTCCCTCCTACGAGCAGTACTTC. Translated: CASSIKGGPSYEQYF.

About this clone itself: Additional DNA sequences in this sample encode the identical CDR3. The V call is TRBV9, the J call TRBJ1-5, with D unresolved. V shed 4 bases and J shed 3 bases, with 8 bases lying between them. CDR1 is SGDLS, CDR2 YYNGEE, per germline. This CDR3 is 13 amino acids long. For the CDR3, the DNA is TGTGCCAGCAGCCCCGGGTCCAATCAGCCCCAGCATTTT. Amino acids: CASSPGSNQPQHF.